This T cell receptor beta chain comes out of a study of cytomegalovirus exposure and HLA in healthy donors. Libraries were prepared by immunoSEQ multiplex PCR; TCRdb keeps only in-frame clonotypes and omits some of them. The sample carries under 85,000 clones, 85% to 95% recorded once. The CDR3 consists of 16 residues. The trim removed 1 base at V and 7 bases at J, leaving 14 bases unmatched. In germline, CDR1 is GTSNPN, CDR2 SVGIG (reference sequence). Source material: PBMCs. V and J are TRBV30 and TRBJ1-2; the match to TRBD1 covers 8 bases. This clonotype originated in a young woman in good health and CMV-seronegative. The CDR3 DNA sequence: TGTGCCTGGAGTGCCCTGGGGGCAGGGGGCGCAGGTGGCTACACCTTC. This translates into CAWSALGAGGAGGYTF. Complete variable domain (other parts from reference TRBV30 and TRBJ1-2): SQTIHQWPATLVQPVGSPLSLECTVEGTSNPNLYWYRQAAGRGLQLLFYSVGIGQISSEVPQNLSASRPQDRQFILSSKKLLLSDSGFYLCAWSALGAGGAGGYTFGSGTRLTVV.